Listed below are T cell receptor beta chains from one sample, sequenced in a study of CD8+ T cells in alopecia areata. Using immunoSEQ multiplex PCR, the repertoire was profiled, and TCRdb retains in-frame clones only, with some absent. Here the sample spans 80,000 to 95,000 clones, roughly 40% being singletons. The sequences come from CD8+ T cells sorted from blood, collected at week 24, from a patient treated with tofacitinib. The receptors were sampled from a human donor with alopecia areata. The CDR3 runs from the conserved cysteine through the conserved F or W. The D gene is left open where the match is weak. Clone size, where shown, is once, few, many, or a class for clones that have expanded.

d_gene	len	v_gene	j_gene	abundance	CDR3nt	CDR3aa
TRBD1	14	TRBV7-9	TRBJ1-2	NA	TGTGCCAGCAGCTCTCAGGACAGGGGCTATGGCTACACCTTC	CASSSQDRGYGYTF
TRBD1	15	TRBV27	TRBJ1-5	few	TGTGCCAGCAGTTTATCGGCGTCAGGGGGGACGCCCCAGCATTTT	CASSLSASGGTPQHF
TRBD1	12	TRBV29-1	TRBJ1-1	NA	TGCAGCGGCGGACAGGGTAGCACTGAAGCTTTCTTT	CSGGQGSTEAFF
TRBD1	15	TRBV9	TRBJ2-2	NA	TGTGCCAGCAGTGCCGGGACAGGGAACACCGGGGAGCTGTTTTTT	CASSAGTGNTGELFF
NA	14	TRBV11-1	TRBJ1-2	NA	TGTGCCAGCAGCCTTGGGACGGGAAGTTTGGGCTACACCTTC	CASSLGTGSLGYTF
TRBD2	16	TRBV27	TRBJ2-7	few	TGTGCCAGCAGCCCCCCGTTAGGTGCGGGAGTAGGGGAGCAGTACTTC	CASSPPLGAGVGEQYF
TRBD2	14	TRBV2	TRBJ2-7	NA	TGTGCCAGCTGCTCTGGGACTAGCAGCTACGAGCAGTACTTC	CASCSGTSSYEQYF
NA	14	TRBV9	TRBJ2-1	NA	TGTGCCAGCAGCGTAGTCGTGGGGTACAATGAGCAGTTCTTC	CASSVVVGYNEQFF
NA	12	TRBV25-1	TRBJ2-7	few	TGTGCCAGCAGTGACCGGGGCCCCGAGCAGTACTTC	CASSDRGPEQYF
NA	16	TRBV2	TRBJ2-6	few	TGTGCCAGCGGAGGGGTTTCTGGCTCTGGGGCCAACGTCCTGACTTTC	CASGGVSGSGANVLTF
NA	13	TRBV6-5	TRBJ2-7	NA	TGTGCCAGCAGTTACGGAGCGGTTTGGGAGCAGTACTTC	CASSYGAVWEQYF
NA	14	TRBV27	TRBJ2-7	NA	TGTGCCAGCAGTTTTGGGCTAGCTAGCTACGAGCAGTACTTC	CASSFGLASYEQYF
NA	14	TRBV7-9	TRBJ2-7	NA	TGTGCCAGCAGCCCCGGTCCGGGGGAGTACGAGCAGTACTTC	CASSPGPGEYEQYF
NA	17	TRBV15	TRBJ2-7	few	TGTGCCACCAGCTCAGGGGTAGCGGGTAAGGTAACCTACGAGCAGTACTTC	CATSSGVAGKVTYEQYF
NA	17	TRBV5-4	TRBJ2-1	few	TGTGCCAGCAGCTTGGCCTGGGGCGGCAGCTCCTACAATGAGCAGTTCTTC	CASSLAWGGSSYNEQFF
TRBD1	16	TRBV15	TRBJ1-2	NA	TGTGCCACCAGCAGAGATTTGGGGACAGCTAACTATGGCTACACCTTC	CATSRDLGTANYGYTF
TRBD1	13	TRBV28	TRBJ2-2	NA	TGTGCCACCCTGGACAGGGGTGGCGGGGAGCTGTTTTTT	CATLDRGGGELFF
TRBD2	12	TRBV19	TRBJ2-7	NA	TGTGCCAGCAGAAACGTCGGGGGGGAGCAGTACTTC	CASRNVGGEQYF
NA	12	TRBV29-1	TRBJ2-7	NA	TGCAGCGCCGCGGGACAGACCTACGAGCAGTACTTC	CSAAGQTYEQYF
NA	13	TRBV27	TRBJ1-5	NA	TGTGCCAGCGGAGGGGGTAGTTATCAGCCCCAGCATTTT	CASGGGSYQPQHF
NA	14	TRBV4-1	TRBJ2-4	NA	TGCGCCAGCAGCCAAGACGCGGCCCTGGACATTCAGTACTTC	CASSQDAALDIQYF
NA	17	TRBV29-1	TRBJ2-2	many	TGCAGCGTTCACGCTCCTGGCAGGACAGAGAACACCGGGGAGCTGTTTTTT	CSVHAPGRTENTGELFF
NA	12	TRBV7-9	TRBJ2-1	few	TGTGCTCTGGGGATGGTGATCAATGAGCAGTTCTTC	CALGMVINEQFF
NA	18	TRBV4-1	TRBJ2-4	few	TGCGCCAGCAGCCAAGATGAAACCGGGTTTCTAGCCAAAAACATTCAGTACTTC	CASSQDETGFLAKNIQYF
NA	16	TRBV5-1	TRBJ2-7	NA	TGCGCCAGCAGCTTGGCCGGTCAGGGGAGAGTCCACGAGCAGTACTTC	CASSLAGQGRVHEQYF
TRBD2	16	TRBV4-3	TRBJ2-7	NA	TGCGCCAGCAGCTTTACCCGGACTAGCGGATACTACGAGCAGTACTTC	CASSFTRTSGYYEQYF
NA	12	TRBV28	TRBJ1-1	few	TGTGCCAGCAGTTTAAAGGGGGTGAAAGCTTTCTTT	CASSLKGVKAFF
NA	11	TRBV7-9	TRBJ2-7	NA	TGTGCCAGCAGCGGGAGCGGTGAGCAGTACTTC	CASSGSGEQYF
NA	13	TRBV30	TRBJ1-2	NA	TGTGCCTGGAGTGTATTTTACTCTTATGGCTACACCTTC	CAWSVFYSYGYTF
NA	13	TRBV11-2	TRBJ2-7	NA	TGTGCCAGCAGCCTAGGACGGGCCTACGAGCAGTACTTC	CASSLGRAYEQYF
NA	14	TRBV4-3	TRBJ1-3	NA	TGCGCCAGCAGCCAAGAATTTTCCAGCTACACCATATATTTT	CASSQEFSSYTIYF
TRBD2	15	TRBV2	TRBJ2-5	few	TGTGCCAGCAGTGATAGGACTAGCGGACAAGAGACCCAGTACTTC	CASSDRTSGQETQYF